This T cell receptor (beta chain) is drawn from a study of shared clonotypes between healthy human individuals. Here immunoSEQ multiplex PCR was the method, and the copy in TCRdb shows in-frame clones only, minus some. The sample holds 2 million to 2.5 million clones; under 95% are singletons and the top ten take more than 1.5%. The CDR3 contains 15 residues. The germline V and J ends were trimmed by 0 bases and 1 base, with 10 bases remaining between them. CDR1 is SEHNR, CDR2 FQNEAQ, per germline (reference sequence). Naive CD8 cells lacked CD45RO and underwent positive selection for CCR7, leaving out terminally differentiated effector memory CD45RA+ cells.

The chain is built from TRBV7-9 and TRBJ2-7, with D perhaps given as TRBD1 or TRBD2 (5 bases each). Sequenced material: naive CD8+ T cells from PBMCs. This sequence originates from a man younger than 30 in good health. Some clones in this sample may be carry-over from other donors' samples. Written as DNA, the CDR3 is TGTGCCAGCAGCTTAGCTCAGGGACGGTCCTACGAGCAGTACTTC. Protein sequence: CASSLAQGRSYEQYF.